The 11 T cell receptor beta chains below all came from one sample that was sequenced in a study of blood T cell repertoires in COVID-19. The table came from immunoSEQ multiplex PCR; TCRdb's copy has only in-frame clones and leaves some out. The sample has 200,000 or so clones; about 94% are singletons. Sequencing was done on a sample of peripheral blood. The receptors come from a man aged 60 to 75 with COVID-19, enrolled during active disease.

V usage is TRBV4-2 and J usage is TRBJ2-2, with 7 bases that match TRBD2. CDR1 and CDR2 (germline): LGHNA, YNFKEQ. Trimming cost V 1 base and J 4 bases; bases outside gene matches: 0. This CDR3 contains 14 residues. The CDR3 DNA reads as TGTGCCAGCAGCCAAGCTAGCGGCACCGGGGAGCTGTTTTTT. It yields the protein CASSQASGTGELFF.

The V gene is TRBV24-1, the J gene TRBJ2-5; TRBD1 agrees at 7 bases. With 6 bases clipped from V and 5 bases from J, the junction kept 5 bases outside the gene matches. Germline CDR1 reads KGHDR; CDR2 reads SFDVKD. There are 13 residues in the CDR3. Here the CDR3 reads CATSTGVSETQYF. DNA for the CDR3: TGTGCCACCAGTACAGGGGTGAGCGAGACCCAGTACTTC.

The chain employs TRBV4-1 and TRBJ2-5, with 15 bases that match TRBD2. This CDR3 region has 16 residues. J was trimmed by 3 bases and V by 4 bases; bases with no gene match: 3. From germline, CDR1 is MGHRA and CDR2 YSYEKL. The CDR3 DNA sequence: TGCGCCAGCAGCCTTGGACTAGCGGGAGGGGAAGAGACCCAGTACTTC. Its protein is CASSLGLAGGEETQYF.

The chain employs TRBV5-4 and TRBJ2-4; TRBD1 matches 9 bases. This CDR3 has 16 amino acids. With 4 bases clipped from V and 3 bases from J, the junction kept 8 bases outside the gene matches. CDR1 and CDR2 from the germline V gene are SGHNT and YYREEE (reference sequence). The CDR3 here is CASSPAGQGGKNIQYF. For the CDR3, the DNA is TGTGCCAGCAGCCCCGCGGGACAGGGAGGCAAAAACATTCAGTACTTC.

The V and J genes are TRBV11-2 and TRBJ2-5; TRBD2 agrees at 14 bases. V shed 4 bases, J shed 2 bases, and the junction held 0 bases outside the gene matches. There are 15 residues in the CDR3. CDR1 and CDR2 (germline): SGHAT, FQNNGV. CDR3 amino acids: CASSWTSGGQETQYF. The CDR3 region has the DNA TGTGCCAGCAGCTGGACTAGCGGGGGGCAAGAGACCCAGTACTTC.

The J gene is TRBJ2-1, the V gene TRBV18, with TRBD2 matching over 14 bases. Germline V lookup: CDR1 KGHSH, CDR2 LQKENI. With 3 bases clipped from V and 9 bases from J, the junction kept 4 bases outside the gene matches. CDR3 length: 15 residues. The CDR3 here is CASSPGLAGDREQFF. The CDR3 bases are TGTGCCAGCTCACCGGGACTAGCGGGAGATCGTGAGCAGTTCTTC. The full variable domain, with the rest looked up from reference TRBV18 and TRBJ2-1, is NAGVMQNPRHLVRRRGQEARLRCSPMKGHSHVYWYRQLPEEGLKFMVYLQKENIIDESGMPKERFSAEFPKEGPSILRIQQVVRGDSAAYFCASSPGLAGDREQFFGPGTRLTVL.

The chain has TRBV3-1 (or the pseudogene TRBV3-2) and TRBJ1-4; no clear D gene. Trimming left V 0 bases short and J 0 bases short, with 8 bases between. The V gene's germline CDR1 is LGHDT and CDR2 YNNKEL (reference sequence). CDR3 size: 16 residues. The CDR3 DNA reads TGTGCCAGCAGCCAAGATCGCGGGGCAACTAATGAAAAACTGTTTTTT. Amino acids: CASSQDRGATNEKLFF.

V usage is TRBV3-1 (or the pseudogene TRBV3-2) and J usage is TRBJ1-1; a weak D match, TRBD1 (5 bases). The germline gives CDR1 LGHDT, CDR2 YNNKEL (reference sequence). The CDR3 covers 16 residues. V lost 2 bases to trimming and J lost 3 bases, with 16 bases between them. As DNA, the CDR3 is TGTGCCAGCAGCCAACCCCGGACAACCTGGGACACTGAAGCTTTCTTT. Residues: CASSQPRTTWDTEAFF.

Only one count was recorded for this clone. The chain links TRBV5-5 to TRBJ2-1, with 7 bases aligning to TRBD2. In germline, CDR1 is SGHKS, CDR2 YYEKEE (reference sequence). The CDR3 length is 16 residues. The trim removed 3 bases at V and 5 bases at J, leaving 11 bases unmatched. CDR3 DNA sequence: TGTGCCAGCAGCTCCCAAGCGGGACTTTCCCACAATGAGCAGTTCTTC. It encodes CASSSQAGLSHNEQFF.

The rearrangement uses TRBV7-3 and TRBJ1-1; TRBD1 aligns across 9 bases. J was trimmed by 2 bases and V by 5 bases; bases with no gene match: 3. CDR1 and CDR2 from the germline V gene are SGHTA and FQGTGA. The CDR3 totals 14 residues. CDR3: CASSPQGANTEAFF. The CDR3 DNA sequence: TGTGCCAGCAGCCCACAGGGGGCCAACACTGAAGCTTTCTTT.

This clone was seen only once. The chain carries TRBV21-1 and TRBJ2-7; TRBD1 was called by the table and not checked on the DNA. TRBV21-1 counts as a pseudogene. The CDR3 has 14 amino acids. This chain's CDR3 is CASSGTAYSYEQYF. Written as DNA, the CDR3 is TGTGCCAGCAGCGGGACAGCTTACTCCTACGAGCAGTACTTC.